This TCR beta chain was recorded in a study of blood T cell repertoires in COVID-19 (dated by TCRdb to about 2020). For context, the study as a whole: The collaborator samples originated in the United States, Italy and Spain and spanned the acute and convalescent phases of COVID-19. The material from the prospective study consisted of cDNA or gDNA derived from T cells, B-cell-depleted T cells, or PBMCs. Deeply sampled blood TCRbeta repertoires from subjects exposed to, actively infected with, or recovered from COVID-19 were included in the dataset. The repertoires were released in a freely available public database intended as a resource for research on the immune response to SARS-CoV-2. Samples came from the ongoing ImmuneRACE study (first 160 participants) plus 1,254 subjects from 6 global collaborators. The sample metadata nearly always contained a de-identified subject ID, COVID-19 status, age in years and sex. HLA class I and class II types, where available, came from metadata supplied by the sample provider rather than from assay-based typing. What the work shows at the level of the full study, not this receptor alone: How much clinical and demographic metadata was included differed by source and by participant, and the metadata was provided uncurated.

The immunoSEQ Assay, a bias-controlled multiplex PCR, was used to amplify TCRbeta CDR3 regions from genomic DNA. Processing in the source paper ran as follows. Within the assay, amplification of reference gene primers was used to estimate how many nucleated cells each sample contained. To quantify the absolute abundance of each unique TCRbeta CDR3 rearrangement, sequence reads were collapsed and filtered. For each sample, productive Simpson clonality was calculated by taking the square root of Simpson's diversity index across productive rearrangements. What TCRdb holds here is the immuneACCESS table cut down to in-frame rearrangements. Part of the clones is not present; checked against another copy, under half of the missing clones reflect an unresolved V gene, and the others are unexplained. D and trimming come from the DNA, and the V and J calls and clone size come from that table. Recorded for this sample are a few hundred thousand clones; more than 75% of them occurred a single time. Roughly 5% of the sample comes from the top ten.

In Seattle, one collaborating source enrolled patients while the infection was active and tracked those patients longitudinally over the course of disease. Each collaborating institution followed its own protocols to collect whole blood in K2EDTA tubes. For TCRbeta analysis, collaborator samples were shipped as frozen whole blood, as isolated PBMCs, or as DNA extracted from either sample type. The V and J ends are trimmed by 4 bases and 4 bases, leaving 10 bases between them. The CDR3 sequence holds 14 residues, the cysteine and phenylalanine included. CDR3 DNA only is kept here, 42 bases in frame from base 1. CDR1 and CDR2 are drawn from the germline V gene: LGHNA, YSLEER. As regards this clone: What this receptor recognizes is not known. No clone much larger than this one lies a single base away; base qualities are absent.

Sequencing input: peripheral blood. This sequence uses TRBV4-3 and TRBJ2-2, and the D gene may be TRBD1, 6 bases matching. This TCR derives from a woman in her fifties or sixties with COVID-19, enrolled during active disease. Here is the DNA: TGCGCCAGCAGCCTCCCAGGGGCCACCGGGGAGCTGTTTTTT. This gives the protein CASSLPGATGELFF.